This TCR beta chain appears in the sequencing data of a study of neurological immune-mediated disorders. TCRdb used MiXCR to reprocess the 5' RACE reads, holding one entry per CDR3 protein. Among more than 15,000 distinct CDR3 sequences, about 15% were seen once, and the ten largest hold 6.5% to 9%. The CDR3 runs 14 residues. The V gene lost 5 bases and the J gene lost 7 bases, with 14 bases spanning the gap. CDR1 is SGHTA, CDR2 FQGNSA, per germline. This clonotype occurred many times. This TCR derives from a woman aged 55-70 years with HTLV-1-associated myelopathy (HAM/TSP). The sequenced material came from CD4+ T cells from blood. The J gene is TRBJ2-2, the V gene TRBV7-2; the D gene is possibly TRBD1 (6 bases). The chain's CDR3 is CASSVYRVGGELFF. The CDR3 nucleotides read TGTGCCAGCAGCGTCTACAGGGTTGGCGGGGAGCTGTTTTTT.